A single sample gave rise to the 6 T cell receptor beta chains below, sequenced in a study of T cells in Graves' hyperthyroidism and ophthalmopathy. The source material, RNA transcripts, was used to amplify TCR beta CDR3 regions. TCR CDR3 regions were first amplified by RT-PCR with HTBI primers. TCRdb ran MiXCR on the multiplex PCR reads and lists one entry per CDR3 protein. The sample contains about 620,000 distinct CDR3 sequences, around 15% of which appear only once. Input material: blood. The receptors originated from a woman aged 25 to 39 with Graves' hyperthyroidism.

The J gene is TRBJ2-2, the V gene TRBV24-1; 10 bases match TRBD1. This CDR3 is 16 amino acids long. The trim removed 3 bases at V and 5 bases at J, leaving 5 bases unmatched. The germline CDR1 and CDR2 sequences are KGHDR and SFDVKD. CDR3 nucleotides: TGTGCCACCAGTGATCCAGGGACAGGGGAGACCGGGGAGCTGTTTTTT. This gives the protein CATSDPGTGETGELFF.

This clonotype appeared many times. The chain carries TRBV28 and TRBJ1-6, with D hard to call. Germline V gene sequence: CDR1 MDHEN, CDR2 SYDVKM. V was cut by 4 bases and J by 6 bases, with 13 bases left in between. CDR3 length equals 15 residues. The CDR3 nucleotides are TGTGCCAGCAGTTCTCAAGGGCGGGCTAATTCACCCCTCCACTTT. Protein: CASSSQGRANSPLHF. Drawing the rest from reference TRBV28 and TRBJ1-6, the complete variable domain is DVKVTQSSRYLVKRTGEKVFLECVQDMDHENMFWYRQDPGLGLRLIYFSYDVKMKEKGDIPEGYSVSREKKERFSLILESASTNQTSMYLCASSSQGRANSPLHFGNGTRLTVT.

Here the CDR3 reads CAIDGIADTQYF. CDR3 in DNA: TGTGCCATCGACGGGATCGCAGATACGCAGTATTTT. The V gene is TRBV7-9, the J gene TRBJ2-3; tentatively, D is TRBD2 (5 bases). The CDR3 is 12 amino acids. Germline V gene lookup returns CDR1 SEHNR and CDR2 FQNEAQ (reference sequence). The V gene lost 10 bases and the J gene lost 4 bases, with 12 bases spanning the gap.

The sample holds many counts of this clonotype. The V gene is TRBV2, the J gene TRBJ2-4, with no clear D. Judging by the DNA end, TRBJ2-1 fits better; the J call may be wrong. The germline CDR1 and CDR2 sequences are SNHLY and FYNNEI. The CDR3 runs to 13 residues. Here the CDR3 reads CASSERASLIQFF. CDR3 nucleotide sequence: TGTGCCAGCAGTGAAAGAGCGTCCCTTATTCAGTTCTTC.

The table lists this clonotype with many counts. The CDR3 nucleotides are TGTGCCAGCAGTTCAGGGGAGACCCAGTACTTC. Its translation: CASSSGETQYF. This sequence joins TRBV27 and TRBJ2-5, with a possible D match to TRBD1 (5 bases). The germline V gene encodes CDR1 MNHEY and CDR2 SMNVEV (reference sequence). Trimming took 4 bases from V and 5 from J, leaving 5 bases between them. There are 11 residues in the CDR3.

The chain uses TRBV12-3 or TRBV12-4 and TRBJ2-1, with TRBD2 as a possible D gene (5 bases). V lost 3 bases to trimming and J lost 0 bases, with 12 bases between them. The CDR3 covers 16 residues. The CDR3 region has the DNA TGTGCCAGCAGTTTGAGGGTCTTTAGCTCCTACAATGAGCAGTTCTTC. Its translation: CASSLRVFSSYNEQFF.